These T cell receptor beta chains were read from a single sample in a study of OX40 agonist ivuxolimab in advanced cancers. Sequenced by immunoSEQ multiplex PCR; TCRdb stores in-frame clones only, minus some. This table has about 98,000 clones, roughly 93% appearing once. Sequencing used CD4+ or CD8+ T cells sorted from blood, obtained in a trial of the OX40 agonist ivuxolimab. These receptors were taken from an adult with an advanced solid tumor such as melanoma, head and neck, liver or kidney cancer. CDR3s include the opening cysteine and the closing phenylalanine or tryptophan. A D gene is named only where the DNA matches it firmly. Rows may omit the clone size; those that give it use once, few, many or a size class.

clone_size,d_call,v_call,j_call,cdr3_aa,cdr3_nt
NA,NA,TRBV7-3,TRBJ1-2,CASSQPGNYGYTF,TGTGCCAGCAGCCAGCCCGGCAACTATGGCTACACCTTC
NA,NA,TRBV6-5,TRBJ1-5,CASSPGPRQPQHF,TGTGCCAGCAGCCCTGGCCCCAGACAGCCCCAGCATTTT
NA,TRBD2,TRBV7-2,TRBJ2-1,CASSLVAGAYNEQFF,TGTGCCAGCAGCTTAGTTGCGGGAGCCTACAATGAGCAGTTCTTC
NA,NA,TRBV4-1,TRBJ1-2,CASSQGIIGTLKNGYTF,TGCGCCAGCAGCCAAGGAATTATCGGGACCTTAAAGAATGGCTACACCTTC
once,TRBD2,TRBV7-3,TRBJ2-1,CASSLRGGGPEQFF,TGTGCCAGCAGCTTAAGAGGCGGGGGGCCCGAGCAGTTCTTC
NA,TRBD1,TRBV5-1,TRBJ1-4,CASSQDRANNEKLFF,TGCGCCAGCAGCCAAGACAGGGCGAATAATGAAAAACTGTTTTTT
NA,NA,TRBV19,TRBJ1-5,CASSARGQLYSNQPQHF,TGTGCCAGTAGTGCCCGCGGACAGCTTTATAGCAATCAGCCCCAGCATTTT
NA,NA,TRBV6-5,TRBJ2-1,CASSYVYGTTEQFF,TGTGCCAGCAGTTACGTCTACGGGACAACGGAGCAGTTCTTC
NA,TRBD1,TRBV29-1,TRBJ2-1,CSVCRDRGRDEQFF,TGCAGCGTTTGTAGGGACAGGGGGCGTGATGAGCAGTTCTTC
NA,NA,TRBV27,TRBJ1-5,CASSSAGQPQHF,TGTGCCAGCAGTTCGGCGGGGCAGCCCCAGCATTTT
once,TRBD1,TRBV5-1,TRBJ1-2,CASSKGTGIDGYTF,TGCGCCAGCAGCAAAGGGACAGGGATTGATGGCTACACCTTC
NA,TRBD2,TRBV2,TRBJ2-1,CASTLGREVVDEQFF,TGTGCCAGCACTCTCGGGCGGGAGGTCGTCGATGAGCAGTTCTTC
NA,TRBD2,TRBV18,TRBJ2-7,CASSLRGGERYF,TGTGCCAGCTCACTCCGGGGGGGGGAGCGGTACTTC
NA,NA,TRBV30,TRBJ1-2,CAWRGAGRGYGYTF,TGTGCCTGGAGGGGGGCCGGGCGGGGCTATGGCTACACCTTC
once,NA,TRBV4-1,TRBJ2-6,CASSQDWAGSDRANVLTF,TGCGCCAGCAGCCAAGATTGGGCAGGTTCTGATAGGGCCAACGTCCTGACTTTC
NA,NA,TRBV18,TRBJ1-6,CASSPSLPGWENSPLHF,TGTGCCAGCTCACCAAGTCTTCCGGGGTGGGAAAATTCACCCCTCCACTTT
NA,NA,TRBV6-5,TRBJ2-7,CASSYSPGLEQYF,TGTGCCAGCAGTTACTCCCCAGGGCTCGAGCAGTACTTC
NA,NA,TRBV7-2,TRBJ2-1,CASSPTGGVYNEQFF,TGTGCCAGCAGCCCGACGGGGGGCGTCTACAATGAGCAGTTCTTC
NA,NA,TRBV6-6,TRBJ1-1,CASSYEASNTEAFF,TGTGCCAGCAGTTACGAGGCTTCGAACACTGAAGCTTTCTTT
NA,NA,TRBV10-3,TRBJ2-7,CAISELMRVGSYEQYF,TGTGCCATCAGTGAGTTGATGAGGGTAGGGTCCTACGAGCAGTACTTC
once,NA,TRBV12-5,TRBJ2-5,CASGLSPEETQYF,TGTGCTAGTGGTTTGTCGCCGGAAGAGACCCAGTACTTC
NA,TRBD2,TRBV30,TRBJ2-1,CAWADLRGAHTSSYNEQFF,TGTGCCTGGGCAGATTTGCGGGGGGCTCACACTAGCTCCTACAATGAGCAGTTCTTC
NA,TRBD1,TRBV6-5,TRBJ1-2,CASSEGGAYGYTF,TGTGCCAGCAGTGAAGGGGGCGCATATGGCTACACCTTC
NA,NA,TRBV7-7,TRBJ1-6,CASSLERQINSPLHF,TGTGCTAGCAGCTTAGAACGGCAAATTAATTCACCCCTCCACTTT
NA,NA,TRBV30,TRBJ2-1,CAWSRGGSYNEQFF,TGTGCCTGGAGTAGAGGGGGCTCCTACAATGAGCAGTTCTTC
NA,NA,TRBV6-4,TRBJ1-5,CASSVGNNQPQHF,TGTGCCAGCAGTGTAGGGAACAATCAGCCCCAGCATTTT
NA,TRBD2,TRBV28,TRBJ2-3,CASSPGLEGADTQYF,TGTGCCAGCAGCCCCGGACTAGAGGGCGCAGATACGCAGTATTTT
NA,TRBD1,TRBV6-5,TRBJ2-1,CASSLVTGVYNEQFF,TGTGCCAGCAGTCTAGTTACAGGGGTATACAATGAGCAGTTCTTC
NA,NA,TRBV28,TRBJ1-2,CASSLQGRGYTF,TGTGCCAGCAGTTTACAGGGTCGAGGCTACACCTTC
NA,NA,TRBV7-2,TRBJ2-7,CASSLWGVSYEQYF,TGTGCCAGCAGCTTATGGGGGGTATCCTACGAGCAGTACTTC
NA,TRBD1,TRBV28,TRBJ1-5,CASAGGNQPQHF,TGTGCCAGCGCAGGGGGAAATCAGCCCCAGCATTTT
NA,NA,TRBV9,TRBJ2-5,CASSVEHWSGETQYF,TGTGCCAGCAGCGTAGAACACTGGTCGGGGGAGACCCAGTACTTC
NA,NA,TRBV6-6,TRBJ1-6,CATSQARGNSPLHF,TGTGCCACCTCGCAAGCCAGGGGTAATTCACCCCTCCACTTT
NA,TRBD1,TRBV11-3,TRBJ2-3,CASSLGGTGTDTQYF,TGTGCCAGCAGCTTAGGGGGGACAGGGACAGATACGCAGTATTTT
NA,NA,TRBV6-5,TRBJ1-3,CASSYARATGNTIYF,TGTGCCAGCAGTTACGCCAGGGCGACAGGAAACACCATATATTTT
NA,TRBD2,TRBV7-2,TRBJ2-2,CASSAFRAGANTGELFF,TGTGCCAGCAGCGCTTTCCGAGCGGGGGCTAACACCGGGGAGCTGTTTTTT
NA,NA,TRBV7-2,TRBJ1-6,CASSLVVGSPLHF,TGTGCCAGCAGCTTAGTGGTTGGGTCACCCCTCCACTTT
NA,NA,TRBV20-1,TRBJ2-5,CSARNYETQYF,TGCAGTGCTAGGAATTACGAGACCCAGTACTTC
NA,NA,TRBV11-3,TRBJ1-2,CASAGRDSEGYTF,TGTGCCAGCGCCGGGCGGGACTCGGAGGGCTACACCTTC
NA,NA,TRBV12-2,TRBJ1-2,CASRSTGVEEGYTF,TGTGCAAGTCGCTCGACAGGGGTAGAGGAGGGCTACACCTTC
NA,NA,TRBV5-1,TRBJ2-3,CASSDAPGLTTDTQYF,TGCGCCAGCAGCGACGCACCGGGCCTTACCACAGATACGCAGTATTTT
NA,NA,TRBV6-5,TRBJ1-5,CASSYRQTSNQPQHF,TGTGCCAGCAGTTACCGGCAGACTAGCAATCAGCCCCAGCATTTT
NA,TRBD1,TRBV6-6,TRBJ1-1,CASSYIGQGKTEAFF,TGTGCCAGCAGTTATATCGGACAGGGTAAGACTGAAGCTTTCTTT
NA,NA,TRBV7-9,TRBJ1-2,CASIPSGDYGYTF,TGTGCCAGCATCCCTAGTGGGGACTATGGCTACACCTTC